The sequence of this T cell receptor (beta chain) was determined in a study of cytomegalovirus exposure and HLA in healthy donors. Only one count was recorded for this clone. Its antigen is still unknown. Broader study findings: CMV serostatus was the sole immune exposure information available. In a later analysis, TCR beta V- and J-gene trimming was associated with a missense DCLRE1C variant.

Primers included in the PCR were 60 Vbeta and 13 Jbeta primers. Produced via immunoSEQ multiplex PCR; TCRdb's table is partial and in-frame only. The sample has some 78,000 clones, approximately 80% seen once. The sample consisted of PBMCs. This TCR derives from a man between 50 and 59 years old in good health and CMV-seropositive.

CDR3 loop: CASSAQTRQDKIDLLGYTF. The CDR3 bases are TGCGCCAGCAGCGCACAGACGAGACAGGACAAGATCGATTTGTTGGGATACACCTTC. The J gene is TRBJ1-2, the V gene TRBV4-1, with D maybe TRBD1 (6 bases). The CDR3 spans 19 residues. Germline CDR1 and CDR2: MGHRA and YSYEKL. The germline V and J ends were trimmed by 5 bases and 11 bases, with 36 bases remaining between them.